The source of this T cell receptor beta chain is a study of T-cell reconstitution after alpha-beta-depleted transplantation in children. Germline loops: CDR1 SGHTA, CDR2 FQGTGA. The CDR3 spans 14 residues. Between the trimmed V and J ends, which lost 4 bases and 0 bases, there was a span of 8 bases. The authors prepared the TCRbeta library with unique molecular identifiers. Via MiXCR, TCRdb re-called the PCR reads, giving one row per CDR3 protein. The sample includes about 270,000 distinct CDR3 sequences, 9.9% of them seen just once. The receptor's source is a human donor who donated a stem cell graft to a child with SCID. Sequencing used PBMCs from the stem cell graft donor, obtained from the stem cell graft. V and J are TRBV7-3 and TRBJ2-3; D not resolved. DNA for the CDR3: TGTGCCAGCAGCTATACCTCTAGCACAGATACGCAGTATTTT. This codes for CASSYTSSTDTQYF.